This T cell receptor (beta chain) is from a study of T-cell reconstitution after alpha-beta-depleted transplantation in children. The TCRbeta library was prepared with unique molecular identifiers. One entry per CDR3 protein, called by TCRdb with MiXCR from the PCR reads. The sample yields just under 550,000 distinct CDR3 sequences, around 17% seen once. The V and J ends lost 4 bases and 2 bases, in that order; junction bases with no gene match: 8. The CDR3 sequence is 16 residues long. Germline CDR1 reads SEHNR; CDR2 reads FQNEAQ (reference sequence). The sequence derives from a human donor who donated a stem cell graft to a child with acute lymphoblastic leukemia. Here the sequenced sample was PBMCs from the stem cell graft donor, taken from the stem cell graft. The V call is TRBV7-9, the J call TRBJ2-1; TRBD2 matches at 7 bases. The CDR3 DNA sequence: TGTGCCAGCAGCTCCTCTCGGCTAGCGGCCTACAATGAGCAGTTCTTC. Translation: CASSSSRLAAYNEQFF.